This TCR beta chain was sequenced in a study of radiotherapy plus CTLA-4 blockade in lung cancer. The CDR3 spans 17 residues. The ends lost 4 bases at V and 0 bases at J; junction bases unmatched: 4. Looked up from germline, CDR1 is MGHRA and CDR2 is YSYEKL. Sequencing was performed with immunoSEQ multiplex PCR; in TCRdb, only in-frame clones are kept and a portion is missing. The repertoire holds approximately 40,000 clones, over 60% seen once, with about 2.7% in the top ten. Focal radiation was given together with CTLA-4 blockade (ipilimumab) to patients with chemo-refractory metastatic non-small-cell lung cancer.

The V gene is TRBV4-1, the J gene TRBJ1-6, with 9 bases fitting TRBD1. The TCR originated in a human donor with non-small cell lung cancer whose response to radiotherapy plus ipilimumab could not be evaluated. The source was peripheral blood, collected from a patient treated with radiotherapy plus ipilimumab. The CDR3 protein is CASSRDRGSSYNSPLHF. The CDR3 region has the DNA TGCGCCAGCAGCCGAGACAGGGGGAGCTCCTATAATTCACCCCTCCACTTT.